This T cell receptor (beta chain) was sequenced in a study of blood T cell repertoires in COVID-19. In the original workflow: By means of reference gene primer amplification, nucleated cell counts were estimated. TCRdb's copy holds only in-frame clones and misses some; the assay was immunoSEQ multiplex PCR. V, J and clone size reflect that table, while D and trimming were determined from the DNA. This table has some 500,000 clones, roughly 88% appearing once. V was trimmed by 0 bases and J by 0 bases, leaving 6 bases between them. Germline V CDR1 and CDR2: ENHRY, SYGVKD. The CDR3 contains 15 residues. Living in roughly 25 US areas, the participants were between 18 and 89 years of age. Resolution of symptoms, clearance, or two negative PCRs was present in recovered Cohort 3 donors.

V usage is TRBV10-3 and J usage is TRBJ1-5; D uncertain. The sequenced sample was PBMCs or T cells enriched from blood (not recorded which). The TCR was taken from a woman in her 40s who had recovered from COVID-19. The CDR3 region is CAISESGGSNQPQHF. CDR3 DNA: TGTGCCATCAGTGAGTCTGGAGGTAGCAATCAGCCCCAGCATTTT.